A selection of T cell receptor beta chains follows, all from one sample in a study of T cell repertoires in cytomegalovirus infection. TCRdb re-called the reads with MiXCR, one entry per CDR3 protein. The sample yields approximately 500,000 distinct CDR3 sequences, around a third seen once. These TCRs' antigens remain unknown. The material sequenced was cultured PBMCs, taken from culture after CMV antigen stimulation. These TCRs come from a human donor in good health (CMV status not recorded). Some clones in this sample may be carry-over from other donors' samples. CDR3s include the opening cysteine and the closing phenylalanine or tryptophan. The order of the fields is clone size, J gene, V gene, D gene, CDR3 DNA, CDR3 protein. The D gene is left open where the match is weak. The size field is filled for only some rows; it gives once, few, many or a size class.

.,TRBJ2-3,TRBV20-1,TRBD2,TGCAGTGCCCCGAGGACTAGCGGGAGTAGCACAGATACGCAGTATTTT,CSAPRTSGSSTDTQYF
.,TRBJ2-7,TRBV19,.,TGTGCCAGTAGTCGGAACCGCTACGAGCAGTACTTC,CASSRNRYEQYF
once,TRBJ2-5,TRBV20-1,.,TGCAGTGCTGGCAGGGAAGAGACCCAGTACTTC,CSAGREETQYF
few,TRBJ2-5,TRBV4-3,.,TGCGCCAGCAGCCCTAACACAGACGGCCAAGAGACCCAGTACTTC,CASSPNTDGQETQYF
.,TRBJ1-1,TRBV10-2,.,TGCGCCAGCAGTGAGTCACCCCCGGGCCTAATGGGGATTACTGAAGCTTTCTTT,CASSESPPGLMGITEAFF
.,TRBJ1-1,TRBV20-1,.,TGCAGTGCTATTAAGACAGCCTCCGGGGACACTGAAGCTTTCTTT,CSAIKTASGDTEAFF
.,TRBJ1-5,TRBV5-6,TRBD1,TGTGCCAGCAGCTTGGGTCGGGGACAGAGTTTTCAGCCCCAGCATTTT,CASSLGRGQSFQPQHF
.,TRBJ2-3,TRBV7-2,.,TGTGCCAGCAGCCCCGGACCATACCCCACAGATACGCAGTATTTT,CASSPGPYPTDTQYF
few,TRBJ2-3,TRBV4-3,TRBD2,TGCGCCAGCAGCCAGGATAGCGGGAGTTCCGATACGCAGTATTTT,CASSQDSGSSDTQYF
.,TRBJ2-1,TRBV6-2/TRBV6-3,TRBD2,TGTGCCAGCAGGAAAACTAGCGGGAGTTACTCCTACAATGAGCAGTTCTTC,CASRKTSGSYSYNEQFF
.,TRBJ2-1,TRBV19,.,TGTGCCAGTAGTATAGACCCGGGGTTCAATGAGCAGTTCTTC,CASSIDPGFNEQFF
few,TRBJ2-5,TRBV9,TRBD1,TGTGCCAGCAGCCTAAGGACAGGAAGGGGTCAAGAGACCCAGTACTTC,CASSLRTGRGQETQYF
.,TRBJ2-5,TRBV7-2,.,TGTGCCAGCAGCTTTCGGAGGGCCAGGGAGACCCAGTACTTC,CASSFRRARETQYF
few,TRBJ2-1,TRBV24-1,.,TGTGCCACCAGTGATTTTACCAGGGGAAATGAGCAGTTCTTC,CATSDFTRGNEQFF
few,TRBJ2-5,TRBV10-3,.,TGTGCCATCAGTGGGACAATTGTGGAGACCCAGTACTTC,CAISGTIVETQYF
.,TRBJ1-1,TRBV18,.,TGTGCCAGCTCACCAGATCTATCTGAGGGGACTGAAGCTTTCTTT,CASSPDLSEGTEAFF
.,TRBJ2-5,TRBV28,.,TGTGCCAGCACTTTAGGAGGTCGGGAGACCCAGTACTTC,CASTLGGRETQYF
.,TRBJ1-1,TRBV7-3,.,TGTGCCAGCAGCTTAACAGGGCTGGAGAACACTGAAGCTTTCTTT,CASSLTGLENTEAFF
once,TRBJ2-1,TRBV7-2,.,TGTGCCAGCAGCTTAGAAAGCCGGGCGGCGCGCAATGAGCAGTTCTTC,CASSLESRAARNEQFF
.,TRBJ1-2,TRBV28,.,TGTGCCAGCAGTTTACAGAGGGGCTCTGGCTACACCTTC,CASSLQRGSGYTF
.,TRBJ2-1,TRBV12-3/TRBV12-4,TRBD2,TGTGCCAGCAGTTTGCGCCCGGGGGGGGAGCAGTTCTTC,CASSLRPGGEQFF
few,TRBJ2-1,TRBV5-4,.,TGTGCCAGCAGCTCGACTCGGGAGCAGTTCTTC,CASSSTREQFF
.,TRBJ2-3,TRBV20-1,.,TGCAGTGCTATCACAGGGTCAGATACGCAGTATTTT,CSAITGSDTQYF
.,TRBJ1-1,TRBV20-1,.,TGCAGTGCTACCCGGGGCGGGGTCACTGAAGCTTTCTTT,CSATRGGVTEAFF
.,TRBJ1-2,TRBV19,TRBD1,TGTGCCAGTAGCCTAATGACAGGGCCCTATGGCTACACCTTC,CASSLMTGPYGYTF
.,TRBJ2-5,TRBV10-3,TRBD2,TGTGCCATCAGTGGGGCGGGGAGCGGGAGTGGAAAAGAGACCCAGTACTTC,CAISGAGSGSGKETQYF
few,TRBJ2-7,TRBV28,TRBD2,TGTGCCAGCAGTCCCCCCCGGGGACTACCACCCCACGAGCAGTACTTC,CASSPPRGLPPHEQYF
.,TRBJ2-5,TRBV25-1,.,TGTGCCAGCAGTGATGGCGTCTCCGCCAGAGCACAAGAGACCCAGTACTTC,CASSDGVSARAQETQYF
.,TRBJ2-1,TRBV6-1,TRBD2,TGTGCCAGCATACCCGGGACTAGCGGGAACAATGAGCAGTTCTTC,CASIPGTSGNNEQFF
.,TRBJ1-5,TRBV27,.,TGTGCCAGCAGCCGGGGGTGGGATCAGCCCCAGCATTTT,CASSRGWDQPQHF
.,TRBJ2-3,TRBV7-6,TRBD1,TGTGCCAGCAGCTCACGGACAGGGAATCCAGATACGCAGTATTTT,CASSSRTGNPDTQYF